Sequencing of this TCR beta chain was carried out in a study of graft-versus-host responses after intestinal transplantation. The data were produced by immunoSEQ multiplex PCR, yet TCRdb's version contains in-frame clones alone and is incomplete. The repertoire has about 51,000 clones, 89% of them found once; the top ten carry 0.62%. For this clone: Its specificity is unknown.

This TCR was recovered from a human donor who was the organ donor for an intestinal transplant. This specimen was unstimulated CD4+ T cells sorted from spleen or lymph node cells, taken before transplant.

CDR3 bases: TGTGCCAGCAGGGAGGGGACTAGAGATACGCAGTATTTT. Its protein product is CASREGTRDTQYF. This chain joins TRBV28 and TRBJ2-3, with 8 nucleotides matching TRBD2. This CDR3 is 13 amino acids long. Germline V gene sequence: CDR1 MDHEN, CDR2 SYDVKM. The J segment lost 5 bases and the V segment lost 6 bases, leaving 4 bases of the junction unmatched.